A selection of T cell receptor beta chains follows, all from one sample in a study of blood T cell repertoires in COVID-19. TCRdb's copy holds only in-frame clones and misses some; the assay was immunoSEQ multiplex PCR. The sample consists of fewer than 400,000 clones, 90% of them appearing once. Input material: PBMCs or T cells enriched from blood (not recorded which). These receptors were taken from a woman younger than 45 who had been exposed to COVID-19. Both conserved end residues are part of each CDR3. The order of the fields is clone size, J gene, V gene, D gene, CDR3 protein. The D gene is left open where the match is weak. Clone size appears in some rows only: once, few, many, or a class for an expanded clone.

NA | TRBJ2-7 | TRBV6-5 | NA | CASSSGAGYEQYF
NA | TRBJ2-5 | TRBV20-1 | NA | CSASTPGETQYF
NA | TRBJ1-6 | TRBV7-3 | NA | CASSFSGGGSPLHF
NA | TRBJ2-2 | TRBV5-5 | TRBD2 | CASSLASGGAGELFF
NA | TRBJ1-1 | TRBV14 | NA | CASSQEGEDSEAFF
NA | TRBJ1-6 | TRBV30 | TRBD1 | CAWTGQGNSPLHF
few | TRBJ2-1 | TRBV21-1 | NA | CASTPGQFLDNEQFF
NA | TRBJ1-1 | TRBV12-3/TRBV12-4 | TRBD1 | CASSLRGHTEAFF
NA | TRBJ2-7 | TRBV29-1 | NA | CSVAGERESSYEQYF
NA | TRBJ1-5 | TRBV24-1 | NA | CATSDVTGDQPQHF
NA | TRBJ1-1 | TRBV12-3/TRBV12-4 | NA | CASSSDTRTEAFF
few | TRBJ1-2 | TRBV19 | TRBD1 | CASNRGTGGSGYTF
NA | TRBJ1-3 | TRBV19 | NA | CASTSGGPGNTIYF
NA | TRBJ2-2 | TRBV5-4 | TRBD1 | CASRPTGTAHGELFF
NA | TRBJ2-7 | TRBV23-1 | NA | CASLGTGIEQYF
NA | TRBJ1-5 | TRBV7-6 | TRBD1 | CASSLGTGVDQPQHF
NA | TRBJ1-1 | TRBV9 | NA | CASSVVPTNTEAFF
NA | TRBJ1-3 | TRBV3-1/TRBV3-2 | NA | CASSRSGSGNTIYF
NA | TRBJ1-6 | TRBV5-4 | NA | CASSRGQGNSPLHF
once | TRBJ1-6 | TRBV10-3 | NA | CAISVDASRNSPLHF
NA | TRBJ1-2 | TRBV29-1 | TRBD1 | CSVVPDRGRNYGYTF
NA | TRBJ2-4 | TRBV19 | NA | CASSLMGGQWKNIQYF
NA | TRBJ2-7 | TRBV6-5 | NA | CASSYAFGSSYEQYF
NA | TRBJ1-2 | TRBV2 | TRBD1 | CASSDKGAFGGYTF
NA | TRBJ1-1 | TRBV5-1 | NA | CASSFGGSALEAFF
NA | TRBJ1-2 | TRBV10-3 | NA | CAITQNDRRGLGYTF
NA | TRBJ1-2 | TRBV29-1 | NA | CSVDRTYGYTF
NA | TRBJ2-3 | TRBV29-1 | NA | CSFFNREAKTDTQYF
NA | TRBJ2-4 | TRBV7-2 | TRBD1 | CASSPDRGGWNIQYF
NA | TRBJ2-1 | TRBV11-3 | NA | CASSSVGASYNEQFF
once | TRBJ2-4 | TRBV3-1/TRBV3-2 | TRBD1 | CASSPKRAGGKNIQYF
NA | TRBJ1-5 | TRBV25-1 | NA | CASSDQGSFNQPQHF
NA | TRBJ1-1 | TRBV9 | NA | CASSANTDKMNTEAFF
NA | TRBJ2-5 | TRBV5-4 | NA | CASSEQVAGKETQYF
NA | TRBJ2-3 | TRBV9 | NA | CASSVVASTDTQYF
NA | TRBJ1-1 | TRBV3-1/TRBV3-2 | NA | CASSQRGTEAFF